This paragraph reports one T cell receptor beta chain. Its antigen is still unknown. This entry comes from a study of shared clonotypes between healthy human individuals. Study outcomes and limitations: Among non-shared clonotypes, generation probabilities were lower than among those shared by all four donors. Compared with memory subsets, naive subsets generally had larger estimated richness.

Original processing methods: Junction-only sequences produced by ImmunoSEQ had no quality scores, so filtering differed. Produced via immunoSEQ multiplex PCR; TCRdb's table is partial and in-frame only. Clone size and the V and J calls come from that table; the DNA yielded D and trimming. The sample records hundreds of thousands of clones, about three quarters being singletons. Adults of Caucasian background living in Nashville, Tennessee made up all donors. The CDR3 covers 11 residues. Germline V gene lookup returns CDR1 ENHRY and CDR2 SYGVKD. V was shortened by 4 bases and J by 11 bases, with 11 bases between the two germline ends.

The sequenced sample consisted of memory CD4+ T cells sorted from blood. Subset described: CD45RA-negative fraction. This clonotype was obtained from a woman aged 25 to 39 in good health. The chain joins TRBV10-3 to TRBJ2-5, with D perhaps TRBD2 (5 bases). The CDR3 DNA reads TGTGCCATCAGTGGAGGGTATGAGCAGTACTTC. This encodes CAISGGYEQYF.